One and the same sample provided the 2 T cell receptor beta chains below, sequenced in a study of cytomegalovirus exposure and HLA in healthy donors. PCR employed 60 Vbeta and 13 Jbeta primers. Assay: immunoSEQ multiplex PCR; the TCRdb copy retains only in-frame clones and omits some. Here the sample spans 200,000 to 300,000 clones, around 81% being singletons. Source material: PBMCs. All receptors derive from a woman aged 55-75 years in good health and CMV-seropositive.

Written as DNA, the CDR3 is TGTGCCAGCAGTGATACAGGGGCCAATTCACCCCTCCACTTT. This codes for CASSDTGANSPLHF. The rearrangement joins TRBV6-1 to TRBJ1-6; 7 bases are a match to TRBD1. The CDR3 contains 14 residues. Per the germline V gene, CDR1 is MNHNS and CDR2 is SASEGT. V shed 3 bases and J 7 bases; nucleotides not matched to a gene: 3.

This chain links TRBV29-1 with TRBJ2-7, with D possibly matching TRBD2 (5 bases). Germline V gives CDR1 SQVTM, CDR2 ANQGSEA. CDR3 length: 14 residues. V was shortened by 4 bases and J by 4 bases, with 17 bases between the two germline ends. The CDR3 nucleotides read TGCAGCGTTGTATCGGCTAGCAGAAGGTACGAGCAGTACTTC. This translates into CSVVSASRRYEQYF.